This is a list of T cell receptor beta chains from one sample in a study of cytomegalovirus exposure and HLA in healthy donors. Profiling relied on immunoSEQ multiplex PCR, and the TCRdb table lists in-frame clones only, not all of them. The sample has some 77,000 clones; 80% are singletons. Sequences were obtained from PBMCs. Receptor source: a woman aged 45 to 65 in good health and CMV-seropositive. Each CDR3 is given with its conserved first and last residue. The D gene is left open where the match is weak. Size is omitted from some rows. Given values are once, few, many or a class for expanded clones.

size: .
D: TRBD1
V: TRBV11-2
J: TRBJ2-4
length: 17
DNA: TGTGCCAGCAGCTCCATCGACAGGGGACTAGCCAAAAACATTCAGTACTTC
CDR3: CASSSIDRGLAKNIQYF

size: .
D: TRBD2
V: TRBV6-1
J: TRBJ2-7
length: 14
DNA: TGTGCCAGCAGTGCGCGGGGGGCGGTCTACGAGCAGTACTTC
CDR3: CASSARGAVYEQYF

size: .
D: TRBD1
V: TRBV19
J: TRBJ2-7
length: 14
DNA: TGTGCCAGTAGTATACGGCAGGGGGCCCACGAGCAGTACTTC
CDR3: CASSIRQGAHEQYF

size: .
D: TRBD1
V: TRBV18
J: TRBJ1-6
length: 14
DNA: TGTGCCAGCTCACAGGACAGGGGCTCTTCACCCCTCCACTTT
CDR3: CASSQDRGSSPLHF

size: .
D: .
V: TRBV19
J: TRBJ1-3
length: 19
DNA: TGTGCCAGTAAGACAGTCCGTCGGGACACCCTCTTCTCTGGAAACACCATATATTTT
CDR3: CASKTVRRDTLFSGNTIYF

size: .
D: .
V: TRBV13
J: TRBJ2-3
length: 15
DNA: TGTGCCAGCAGCTTCTCCGGGACTAGCACAGATACGCAGTATTTT
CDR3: CASSFSGTSTDTQYF

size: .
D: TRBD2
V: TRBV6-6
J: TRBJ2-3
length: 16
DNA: TGTGCCAGCAGTTCAGGGACTAGCGGGGGGCGAGATACGCAGTATTTT
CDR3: CASSSGTSGGRDTQYF

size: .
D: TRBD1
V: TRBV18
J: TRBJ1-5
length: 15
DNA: TGTGCCAGCTCACAGGGACAGGCGATTAATCAGCCCCAGCATTTT
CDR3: CASSQGQAINQPQHF

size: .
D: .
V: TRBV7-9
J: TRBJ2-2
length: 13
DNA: TGTGCCAGCAGCCGACAGAACACCGGGGAGCTGTTTTTT
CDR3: CASSRQNTGELFF

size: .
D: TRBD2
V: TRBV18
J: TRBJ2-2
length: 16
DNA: TGTGCCAGCTCACCAATAGCGGGGGCGGACACCGGGGAGCTGTTTTTT
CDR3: CASSPIAGADTGELFF

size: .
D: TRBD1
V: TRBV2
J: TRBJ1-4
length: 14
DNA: TGTGCCAGCAGTGCGACAGGGGGCGGTGAAAAACTGTTTTTT
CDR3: CASSATGGGEKLFF

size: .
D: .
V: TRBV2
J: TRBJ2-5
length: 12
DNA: TGTGCCAGCAGTGAAAGCGGCAAGACCCAGTACTTC
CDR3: CASSESGKTQYF

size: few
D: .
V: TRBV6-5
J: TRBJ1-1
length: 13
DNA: TGTGCCAGCAGTTACCAAACCGATCGGGTAGCTTTCTTT
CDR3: CASSYQTDRVAFF

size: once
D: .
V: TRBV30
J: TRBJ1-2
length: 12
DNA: TGTGCCTGGAGCACCGGAGGCTATGGCTACACCTTC
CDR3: CAWSTGGYGYTF

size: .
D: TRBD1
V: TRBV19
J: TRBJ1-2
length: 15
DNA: TGTGCCAGTAGTCTCGCCGGGACAGGGGGCTTTGGCTACACCTTC
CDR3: CASSLAGTGGFGYTF

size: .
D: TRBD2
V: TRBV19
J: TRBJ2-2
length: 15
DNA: TGTGCCACCGGGACTAGCGGGAGTCTTGTCGGGGAGCTGTTTTTT
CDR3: CATGTSGSLVGELFF

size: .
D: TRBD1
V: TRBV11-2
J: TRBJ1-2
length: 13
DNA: TGTGCCAGCAGATACCCTGGGACAGGGAGGTACACCTTC
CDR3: CASRYPGTGRYTF

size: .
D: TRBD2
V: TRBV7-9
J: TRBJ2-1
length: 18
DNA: TGTTCCAGCAGCCCCGGGACTAGCGGGGGGACATCCTACAATGAGCAGTTCTTC
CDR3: CSSSPGTSGGTSYNEQFF

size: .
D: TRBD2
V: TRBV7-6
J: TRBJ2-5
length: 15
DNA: TGTGCCAGCAGCCCAGGGACTAGCGGGGTAGAGACCCAGTACTTC
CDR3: CASSPGTSGVETQYF

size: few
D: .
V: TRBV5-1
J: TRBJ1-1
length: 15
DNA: TGCGCCAGCAGCTTGGCCTCCCTTCGGGAGACTGAAGCTTTCTTT
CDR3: CASSLASLRETEAFF

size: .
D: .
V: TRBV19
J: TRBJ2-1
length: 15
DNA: TGTGCCAGTAGTATAGGGGCTTTGCGGGGTGCTGAGCAGTTCTTC
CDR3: CASSIGALRGAEQFF

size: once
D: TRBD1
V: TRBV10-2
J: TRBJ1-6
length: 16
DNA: TGCGCCAGCTTACGTCCCGGGACAGGTTCCAAATCACCCCTCCACTTT
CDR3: CASLRPGTGSKSPLHF

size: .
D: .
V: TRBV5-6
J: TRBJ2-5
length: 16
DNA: TGTGCCAGCAGCTCTTTAGGACCGGGGGTCCAAGAGACCCAGTACTTC
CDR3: CASSSLGPGVQETQYF

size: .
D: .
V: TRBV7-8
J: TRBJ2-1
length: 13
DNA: TGTGCCAGCAGCCACTCTAAGGACTCGAAGCAGTTCTTC
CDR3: CASSHSKDSKQFF

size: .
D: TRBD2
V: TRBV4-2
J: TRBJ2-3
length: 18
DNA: TGTGCCAGCAGCCAAGGTACCACTAGCGGGGCTTATTGGAATACGCAGTATTTT
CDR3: CASSQGTTSGAYWNTQYF

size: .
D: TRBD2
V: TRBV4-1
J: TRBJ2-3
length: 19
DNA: TGCGCCAGCAGCCAAGAAAAGTCGGGTGTCGGGAGGGCCGTAGATACGCAGTATTTT
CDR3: CASSQEKSGVGRAVDTQYF

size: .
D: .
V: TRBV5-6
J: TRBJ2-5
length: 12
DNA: TGTGCCAGCAGCTTGCCGGAAGAGACCCAGTACTTC
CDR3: CASSLPEETQYF

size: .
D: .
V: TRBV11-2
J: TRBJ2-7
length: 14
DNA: TGTGCCAGCAGCTACACCCAGGGTCTCTACGAGCAGTACTTC
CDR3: CASSYTQGLYEQYF

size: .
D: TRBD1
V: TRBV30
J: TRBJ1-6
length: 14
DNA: TGTGCCTGGAATTTGGACAGGGGAGATTCACCCCTCCACTTT
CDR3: CAWNLDRGDSPLHF

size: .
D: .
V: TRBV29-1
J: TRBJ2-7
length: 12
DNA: TGCAGCGTTGTTGGGGGAGGCGACGAGCAGTACTTC
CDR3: CSVVGGGDEQYF

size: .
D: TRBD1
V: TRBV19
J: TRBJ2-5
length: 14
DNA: TGTGCCAGTAAAGGACAGGGGGCATGGGAGACCCAGTACTTC
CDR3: CASKGQGAWETQYF

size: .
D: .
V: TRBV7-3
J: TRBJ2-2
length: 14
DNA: TGTGCCAGCAGCTTAACCCCGGTGGCCGGGGAGCTGTTTTTT
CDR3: CASSLTPVAGELFF

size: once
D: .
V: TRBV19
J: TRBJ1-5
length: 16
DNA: TGTGCCAGTAGTATTCCCGGACGGGGGGCCCGTCAGCCCCAGCATTTT
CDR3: CASSIPGRGARQPQHF

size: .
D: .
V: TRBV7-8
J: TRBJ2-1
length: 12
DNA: TGTGCCAGCAGCCGCGGCTCGAATGAGCAGTTCTTC
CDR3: CASSRGSNEQFF

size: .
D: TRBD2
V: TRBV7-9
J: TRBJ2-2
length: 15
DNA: TGTGCCAGCAGCTTAGCTACTAGCGGAGCCGGGGAGCTGTTTTTT
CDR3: CASSLATSGAGELFF

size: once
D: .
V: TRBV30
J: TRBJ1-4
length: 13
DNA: TGTGCCTGGACGCCGGCAACTAATGAAAAACTGTTTTTT
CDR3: CAWTPATNEKLFF

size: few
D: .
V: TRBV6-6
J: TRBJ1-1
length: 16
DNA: TGTGCCAGCAGTAACGTCATAGTCCAGGAGAACACTGAAGCTTTCTTT
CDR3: CASSNVIVQENTEAFF

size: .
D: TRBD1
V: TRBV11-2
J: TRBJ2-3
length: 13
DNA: TGTGCCAGCAGCGGCCCGGGACAGCAGATGCAGTATTTT
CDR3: CASSGPGQQMQYF

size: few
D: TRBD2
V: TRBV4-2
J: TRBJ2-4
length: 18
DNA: TGTGCCAGCAGCCAAAATCCCGGACTAGCGGGGGGGCACGACATTCAGTACTTC
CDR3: CASSQNPGLAGGHDIQYF

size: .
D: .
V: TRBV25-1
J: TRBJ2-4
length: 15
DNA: TGTGCCAGCAGTTACCGGCTGGGAGGTGGTGACATTCAGTACTTC
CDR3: CASSYRLGGGDIQYF

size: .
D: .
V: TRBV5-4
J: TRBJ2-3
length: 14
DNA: TGTGCCAGCAGCTTCCAAGGGGCCACAGATACGCAGTATTTT
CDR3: CASSFQGATDTQYF

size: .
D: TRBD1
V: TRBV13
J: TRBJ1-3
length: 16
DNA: TGTGCCAGCAGCTTAGGAGGGGGCCTTACTGGAAACACCATATATTTT
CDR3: CASSLGGGLTGNTIYF

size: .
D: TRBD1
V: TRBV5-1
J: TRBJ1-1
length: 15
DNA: TGCGCCAGCAGCCCGTTGCAGGGGGGGAACACTGAAGCTTTCTTT
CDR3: CASSPLQGGNTEAFF

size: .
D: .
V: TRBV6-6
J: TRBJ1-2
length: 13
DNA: TGTGCCAGCAGTGGCGGGACGGACTATGGCTACACCTTC
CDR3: CASSGGTDYGYTF

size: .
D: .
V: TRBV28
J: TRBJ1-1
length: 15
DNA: TGTGCCAGCAGTTCCGCGGGCAGAACTAACACTGAAGTTTTCTTT
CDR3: CASSSAGRTNTEVFF

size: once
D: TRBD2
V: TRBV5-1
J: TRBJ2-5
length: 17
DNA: TGCGCCAGCAGCTTGGGGGCTAGCGGACCCACCCAAGAGACCCAGTACTTC
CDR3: CASSLGASGPTQETQYF